The table lists the clone carrying this TCR beta chain with a count of one. Its antigen remains unknown. The source of the sample is a study of T cell responses to AZD1222 COVID-19 vaccine. Findings and limits, study-wide: The breadth and depth of Spike-specific TCRs increased once two AZD1222 doses had been given. The donors showed a predominance of white British ancestry and of females, with possible underestimation of clonal diversity.

Using immunoSEQ multiplex PCR, the repertoire was profiled, and TCRdb retains in-frame clones only, with some absent. The data show around 88,000 clones, about nine tenths seen once. Germline assignment: CDR1 SGHRS and CDR2 YFSETQ. CDR3 length: 18 residues. Trimming shortened V by 1 base and J by 0 bases, and 17 bases separated the two germline ends. The sample here was peripheral blood, taken on day 0 of AZD1222 vaccination. This sequence was found in an adult in good health. V and J are TRBV5-1 and TRBJ2-1; D gene unclear. The CDR3 protein is CASSLTAAAESSYNEQFF. The CDR3, as DNA: TGCGCCAGCAGCTTGACGGCCGCGGCGGAGAGCTCCTACAATGAGCAGTTCTTC.